This T cell receptor beta chain appears in the sequencing data of a study of identical twins. This clonotype showed up just a few times. Its target is unknown. This CDR3 spans 15 amino acids. Germline CDR1 SGHAT, CDR2 FQNNGV. J was trimmed by 2 bases and V by 3 bases; bases with no gene match: 3. Study-wide results and caveats: Twins' excess sharing was less marked for out-of-frame beta sequences.

TCRdb re-analysed the 5' RACE reads in MiXCR, keeping a single row per CDR3 protein. Seen here are around 280,000 distinct CDR3 sequences, roughly 8.6% observed once, and the top ten hold roughly 2%. These data also formed part of another study, on yellow fever vaccine responses in identical twins.

The specimen was memory (CD45RO+) T cells sorted from blood. The chain couples TRBV11-2 to TRBJ2-1, with 8 bases matching TRBD2. The receptor comes from a woman between 18 and 30 years old in good health. The DNA for the CDR3 is TGTGCCAGCAGCTTTACTAGCGGACCCTACAATGAGCAGTTCTTC. Translation: CASSFTSGPYNEQFF.